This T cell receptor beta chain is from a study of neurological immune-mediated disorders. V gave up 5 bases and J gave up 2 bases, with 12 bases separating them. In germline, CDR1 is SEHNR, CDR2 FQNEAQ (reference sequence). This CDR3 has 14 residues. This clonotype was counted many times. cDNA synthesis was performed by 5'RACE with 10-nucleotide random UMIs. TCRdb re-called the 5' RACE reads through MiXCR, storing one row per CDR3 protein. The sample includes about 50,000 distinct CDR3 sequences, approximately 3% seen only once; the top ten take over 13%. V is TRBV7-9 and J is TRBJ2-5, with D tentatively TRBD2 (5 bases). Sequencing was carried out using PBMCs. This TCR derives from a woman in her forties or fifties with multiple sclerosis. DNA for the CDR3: TGTGCCAGCAGCCCCCGGACTCCGCAAGAGACCCAGTACTTC. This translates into CASSPRTPQETQYF. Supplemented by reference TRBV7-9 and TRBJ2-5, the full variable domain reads DTGVSQNPRHKITKRGQNVTFRCDPISEHNRLYWYRQTLGQGPEFLTYFQNEAQLEKSRLLSDRFSAERPKGSFSTLEIQRTEQGDSAMYLCASSPRTPQETQYFGPGTRLLVL.